A selection of T cell receptor beta chains follows, all from one sample in a study of blood T cell repertoires in COVID-19. TCRdb's copy holds only in-frame clones and misses some; the assay was immunoSEQ multiplex PCR. Among about 220,000 clones listed, 84% were seen once. The sequenced material came from PBMCs or T cells enriched from blood (not recorded which). These TCRs come from a woman in her thirties or forties who had recovered from COVID-19. The CDR3 runs from the conserved cysteine through the conserved F or W. A D gene is named only where the DNA matches it firmly. Clone size is stated in some rows and not others, as once, few, many or a class when expanded.

clone_size: .; j_call: TRBJ1-2; v_call: TRBV7-2; d_call: TRBD1; cdr3_aa: CASSLGTGGGGYTF; cdr3_nt: TGTGCCAGCAGCTTAGGGACAGGGGGAGGTGGCTACACCTTC
clone_size: .; j_call: TRBJ2-1; v_call: TRBV7-9; d_call: TRBD2; cdr3_aa: CASSLGLAGYNEQFF; cdr3_nt: TGTGCCAGCAGCTTAGGGCTAGCGGGATACAATGAGCAGTTCTTC
clone_size: .; j_call: TRBJ2-3; v_call: TRBV5-8; d_call: TRBD2; cdr3_aa: CASSLARLAGGRADTQYF; cdr3_nt: TGTGCCAGCAGCTTGGCCCGGCTAGCGGGAGGGCGTGCAGATACGCAGTATTTT
clone_size: .; j_call: TRBJ2-1; v_call: TRBV29-1; d_call: TRBD2; cdr3_aa: CSVEAETSGISSYNEQFF; cdr3_nt: TGCAGCGTTGAGGCCGAGACTAGCGGGATTAGCTCCTACAATGAGCAGTTCTTC
clone_size: few; j_call: TRBJ1-5; v_call: TRBV6-5; d_call: TRBD1; cdr3_aa: CASRGQGNQPQHF; cdr3_nt: TGTGCCAGCAGGGGACAGGGCAATCAGCCCCAGCATTTT
clone_size: .; j_call: TRBJ2-1; v_call: TRBV12-3/TRBV12-4; d_call: .; cdr3_aa: CASSLIHPGVQFF; cdr3_nt: TGTGCCAGCAGTTTGATTCACCCTGGAGTGCAGTTCTTC
clone_size: .; j_call: TRBJ2-1; v_call: TRBV9; d_call: TRBD2; cdr3_aa: CASSVEDSGGVASEQFF; cdr3_nt: TGTGCCAGCAGCGTAGAGGATAGCGGGGGGGTAGCGTCGGAGCAGTTCTTC
clone_size: .; j_call: TRBJ2-1; v_call: TRBV12-3/TRBV12-4; d_call: .; cdr3_aa: CASSSLSGNEQFF; cdr3_nt: TGTGCCAGCAGTTCCCTTAGTGGTAATGAGCAGTTCTTC
clone_size: .; j_call: TRBJ2-2; v_call: TRBV18; d_call: .; cdr3_aa: CASFLTGELFF; cdr3_nt: TGTGCCAGCTTCCTCACCGGGGAGCTGTTTTTT
clone_size: .; j_call: TRBJ2-7; v_call: TRBV2; d_call: .; cdr3_aa: CASGRTAMVEQYF; cdr3_nt: TGTGCCAGCGGGCGGACAGCAATGGTCGAGCAGTACTTC
clone_size: once; j_call: TRBJ1-6; v_call: TRBV5-1; d_call: .; cdr3_aa: CASRYLFEASPLHF; cdr3_nt: TGCGCCAGCAGATACCTCTTCGAGGCCTCACCCCTCCACTTT
clone_size: .; j_call: TRBJ2-1; v_call: TRBV28; d_call: .; cdr3_aa: CASSLWRTYNEQFF; cdr3_nt: TGTGCCAGCAGTTTGTGGCGGACCTACAATGAGCAGTTCTTC
clone_size: .; j_call: TRBJ1-4; v_call: TRBV2; d_call: TRBD1; cdr3_aa: CASKNDRGLGEKLFF; cdr3_nt: TGTGCCAGCAAGAACGACAGGGGCCTAGGTGAAAAACTGTTTTTT
clone_size: .; j_call: TRBJ1-2; v_call: TRBV7-2; d_call: .; cdr3_aa: CASSSSGGYGYTF; cdr3_nt: TGTGCCAGCAGCTCCTCCGGAGGCTATGGCTACACCTTC
clone_size: .; j_call: TRBJ2-2; v_call: TRBV19; d_call: .; cdr3_aa: CASSLRPRDTGELFF; cdr3_nt: TGTGCCAGTAGCCTACGGCCGAGGGACACCGGGGAGCTGTTTTTT
clone_size: .; j_call: TRBJ2-5; v_call: TRBV11-3; d_call: .; cdr3_aa: CASSSQETQYF; cdr3_nt: TGTGCCAGCAGCTCGCAAGAGACCCAGTACTTC
clone_size: few; j_call: TRBJ2-3; v_call: TRBV11-2; d_call: .; cdr3_aa: CASSFRGLETDTQYF; cdr3_nt: TGTGCCAGCAGCTTCAGGGGCCTAGAAACAGATACGCAGTATTTT
clone_size: few; j_call: TRBJ1-3; v_call: TRBV30; d_call: TRBD1; cdr3_aa: CAWRTGQGGDTIYF; cdr3_nt: TGTGCCTGGAGGACGGGACAGGGAGGTGACACCATATATTTT
clone_size: .; j_call: TRBJ1-2; v_call: TRBV27; d_call: .; cdr3_aa: CASSPRYNYGYTF; cdr3_nt: TGTGCCAGCAGTCCCAGGTATAACTATGGCTACACCTTC
clone_size: .; j_call: TRBJ1-1; v_call: TRBV18; d_call: .; cdr3_aa: CASSPLRENTEAFF; cdr3_nt: TGTGCCAGCTCACCCTTACGGGAGAACACTGAAGCTTTCTTT
clone_size: .; j_call: TRBJ1-1; v_call: TRBV30; d_call: .; cdr3_aa: CAWRSPGYLKPNTEAFF; cdr3_nt: TGTGCCTGGAGATCCCCGGGATACTTAAAACCGAACACTGAAGCTTTCTTT
clone_size: .; j_call: TRBJ2-5; v_call: TRBV5-6; d_call: TRBD1; cdr3_aa: CASSLDPGGRSETQYF; cdr3_nt: TGTGCCAGCAGCTTGGATCCAGGGGGCCGGTCTGAGACCCAGTACTTC
clone_size: .; j_call: TRBJ2-1; v_call: TRBV21-1; d_call: .; cdr3_aa: CASSKGPLAEYNEQFF; cdr3_nt: TGTGCCAGCAGCAAAGGTCCACTAGCGGAGTACAATGAGCAGTTCTTC
clone_size: .; j_call: TRBJ1-6; v_call: TRBV5-1; d_call: .; cdr3_aa: CASSLNSNSPLHF; cdr3_nt: TGCGCCAGCAGCTTGAACTCCAATTCACCCCTCCACTTT
clone_size: .; j_call: TRBJ1-1; v_call: TRBV18; d_call: .; cdr3_aa: CASSPRQMNTEAFF; cdr3_nt: TGTGCCAGCTCACCCAGACAGATGAACACTGAAGCTTTCTTT
clone_size: .; j_call: TRBJ1-2; v_call: TRBV10-2; d_call: TRBD1; cdr3_aa: CASRLTGSNYGYTF; cdr3_nt: TGCGCCAGCAGACTGACAGGGTCAAACTATGGCTACACCTTC